This TCR beta chain was observed in a study of T cells after posttransplantation cyclophosphamide. The study, taken as a whole, reports: Skin or GI-infiltrating T cells shared few TRB sequences with blood. Recipient CMV seropositivity and CMV reactivation strongly tracked TRB clonality. Donor CD8+ memory clones often dominated recipient blood repertoires at later times.

This clone was seen a handful of times. The antigen is unknown. Other DNA variants within this sample encode the same CDR3. The V and J ends lost 8 bases and 4 bases respectively, with 22 bases between them. In germline, CDR1 is SGDLS, CDR2 YYNGEE. The CDR3 contains 15 residues. TCRdb keeps only in-frame clones here, not all; method: immunoSEQ multiplex PCR. The table has about 3,800 clones, approximately 70% seen once; the top ten hold about 45%. A marrow graft followed busulfan-fludarabine conditioning, with cyclophosphamide on days +3 and +4. The V and J genes are TRBV9 and TRBJ2-7; TRBD1 is a possible D gene (6 bases). This TCR was recovered from a female patient aged 40-49 years who received an allogeneic stem cell transplant from a related donor, was CMV-positive, and had no GVHD. The T cells may come from the graft donor. This sample comprised CD8+ T cells sorted from PBMCs, obtained approximately 1,100 days after allogeneic stem cell transplant with posttransplant cyclophosphamide. CDR3 nucleotides: TGTGCCAGTTGTTTCGAGCAGGGGACGGCATACGAGCAGTACTTC. Translation gives CASCFEQGTAYEQYF. The entire variable domain, with the rest obtained from reference TRBV9 and TRBJ2-7, is as follows: DSGVTQTPKHLITATGQRVTLRCSPRSGDLSVYWYQQSLDQGLQFLIQYYNGEERAKGNILERFSAQQFPDLHSELNLSSLELGDSALYFCASCFEQGTAYEQYFGPGTRLTVT.